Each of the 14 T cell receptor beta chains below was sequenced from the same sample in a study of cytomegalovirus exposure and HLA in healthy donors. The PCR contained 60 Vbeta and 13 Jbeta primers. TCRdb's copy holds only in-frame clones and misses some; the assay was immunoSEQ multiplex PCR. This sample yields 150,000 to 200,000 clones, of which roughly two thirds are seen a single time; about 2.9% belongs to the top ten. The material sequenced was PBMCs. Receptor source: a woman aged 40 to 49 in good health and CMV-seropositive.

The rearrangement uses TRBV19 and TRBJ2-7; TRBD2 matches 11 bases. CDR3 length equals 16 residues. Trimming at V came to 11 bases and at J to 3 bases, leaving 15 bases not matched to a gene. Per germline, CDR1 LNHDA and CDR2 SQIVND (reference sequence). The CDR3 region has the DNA TGTGCCCCTGATGACCCGGGACTAGCGGACTTCTACGAGCAGTACTTC. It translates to CAPDDPGLADFYEQYF.

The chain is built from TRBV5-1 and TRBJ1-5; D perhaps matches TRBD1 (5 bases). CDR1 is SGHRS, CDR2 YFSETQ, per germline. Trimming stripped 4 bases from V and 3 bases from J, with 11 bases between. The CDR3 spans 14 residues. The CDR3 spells CASSQGDDNQPQHF. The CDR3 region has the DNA TGCGCCAGCAGCCAGGGCGATGACAATCAGCCCCAGCATTTT.

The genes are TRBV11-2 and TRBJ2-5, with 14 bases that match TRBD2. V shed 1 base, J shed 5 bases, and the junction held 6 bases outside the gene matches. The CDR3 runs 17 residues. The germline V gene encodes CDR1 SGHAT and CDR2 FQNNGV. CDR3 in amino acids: CASSLGGTSGSWETQYF. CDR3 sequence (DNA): TGTGCCAGCAGCTTAGGGGGGACTAGCGGGAGTTGGGAGACCCAGTACTTC.

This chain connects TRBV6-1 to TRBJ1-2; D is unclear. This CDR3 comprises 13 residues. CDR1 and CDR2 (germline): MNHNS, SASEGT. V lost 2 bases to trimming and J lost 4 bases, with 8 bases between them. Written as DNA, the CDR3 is TGTGCCAGCAGTGAATACATCGCCTATGGCTACACCTTC. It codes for CASSEYIAYGYTF.

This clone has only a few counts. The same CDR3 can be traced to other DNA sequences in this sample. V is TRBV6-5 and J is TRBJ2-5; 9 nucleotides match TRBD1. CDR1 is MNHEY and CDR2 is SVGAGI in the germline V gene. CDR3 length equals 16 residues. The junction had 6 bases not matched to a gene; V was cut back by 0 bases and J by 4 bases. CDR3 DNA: TGTGCCAGCAGTTACTCGAACAGGGGGCAGGGAGAGACCCAGTACTTC. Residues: CASSYSNRGQGETQYF.

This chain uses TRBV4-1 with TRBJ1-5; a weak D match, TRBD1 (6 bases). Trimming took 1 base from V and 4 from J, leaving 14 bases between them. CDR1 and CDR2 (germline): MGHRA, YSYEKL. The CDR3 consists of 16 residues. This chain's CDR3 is CASSQGDRRANQPQHF. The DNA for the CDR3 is TGCGCCAGCAGCCAAGGTGACAGGAGAGCTAATCAGCCCCAGCATTTT.

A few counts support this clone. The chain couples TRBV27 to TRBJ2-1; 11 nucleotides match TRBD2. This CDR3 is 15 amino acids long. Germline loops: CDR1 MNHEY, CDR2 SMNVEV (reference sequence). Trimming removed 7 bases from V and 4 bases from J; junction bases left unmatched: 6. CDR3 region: CASNPGLAEYNEQFF. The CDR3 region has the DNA TGTGCCAGCAACCCGGGACTAGCGGAGTACAATGAGCAGTTCTTC.

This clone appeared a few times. CDR3 protein: CASSLTTVEETQYF. As DNA, the CDR3 is TGCGCCAGCAGCCTCACGACAGTCGAGGAGACCCAGTACTTC. The J gene is TRBJ2-5, the V gene TRBV4-1, with TRBD1 as a possible D gene (5 bases). V was pared by 4 bases and J by 5 bases, with 14 bases between. This CDR3 contains 14 residues. From germline, CDR1 is MGHRA and CDR2 YSYEKL.

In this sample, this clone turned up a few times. CDR3 DNA sequence: TGTGCCATCAGTGGTAGCGGGAGAACGTACGAGCAGTACTTC. It yields the protein CAISGSGRTYEQYF. The rearrangement links TRBV10-3 to TRBJ2-7, with 9 bases aligning to TRBD2. CDR3 length: 14 residues. V lost 4 bases and J lost 4; bases outside the gene matches: 5. Germline lookup yields CDR1 ENHRY and CDR2 SYGVKD.

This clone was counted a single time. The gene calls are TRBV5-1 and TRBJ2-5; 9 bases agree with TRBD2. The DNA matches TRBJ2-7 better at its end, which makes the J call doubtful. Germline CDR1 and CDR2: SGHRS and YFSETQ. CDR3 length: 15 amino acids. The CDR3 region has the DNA TGCGCCAGTCGCCCAATAGCGGGAGCTTCCTACGAGCAGTACTTC. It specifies CASRPIAGASYEQYF.

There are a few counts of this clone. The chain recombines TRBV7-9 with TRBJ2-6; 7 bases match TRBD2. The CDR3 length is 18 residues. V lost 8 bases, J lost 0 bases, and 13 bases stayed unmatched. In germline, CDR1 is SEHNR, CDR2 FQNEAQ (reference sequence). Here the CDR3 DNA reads TGTGCCAGCCAGCTTGTCAGCGGGGCCCTCTCTGGGGCCAACGTCCTGACTTTC. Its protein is CASQLVSGALSGANVLTF.

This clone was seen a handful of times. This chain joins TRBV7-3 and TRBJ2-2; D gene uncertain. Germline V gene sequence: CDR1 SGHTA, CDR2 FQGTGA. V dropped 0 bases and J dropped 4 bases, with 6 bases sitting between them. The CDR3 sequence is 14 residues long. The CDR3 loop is CASSLTGRTGELFF. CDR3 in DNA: TGTGCCAGCAGCTTAACTGGGCGCACCGGGGAGCTGTTTTTT.

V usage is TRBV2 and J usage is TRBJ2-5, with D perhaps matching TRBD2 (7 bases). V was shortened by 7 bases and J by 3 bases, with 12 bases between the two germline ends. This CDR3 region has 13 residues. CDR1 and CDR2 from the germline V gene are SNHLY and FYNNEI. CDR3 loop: CASNTGREETQYF. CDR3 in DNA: TGTGCCAGCAATACAGGGAGGGAAGAGACCCAGTACTTC. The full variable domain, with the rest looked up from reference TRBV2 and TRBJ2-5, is EPEVTQTPSHQVTQMGQEVILRCVPISNHLYFYWYRQILGQKVEFLVSFYNNEISEKSEIFDDQFSVERPDGSNFTLKIRSTKLEDSAMYFCASNTGREETQYFGPGTRLLVL.

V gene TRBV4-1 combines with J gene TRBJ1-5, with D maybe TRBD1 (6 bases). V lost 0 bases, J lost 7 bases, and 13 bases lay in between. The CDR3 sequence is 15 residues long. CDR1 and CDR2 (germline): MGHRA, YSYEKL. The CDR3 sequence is CASSQDGGAGQPQHF. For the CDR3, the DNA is TGCGCCAGCAGCCAAGATGGGGGGGCAGGGCAGCCCCAGCATTTT.